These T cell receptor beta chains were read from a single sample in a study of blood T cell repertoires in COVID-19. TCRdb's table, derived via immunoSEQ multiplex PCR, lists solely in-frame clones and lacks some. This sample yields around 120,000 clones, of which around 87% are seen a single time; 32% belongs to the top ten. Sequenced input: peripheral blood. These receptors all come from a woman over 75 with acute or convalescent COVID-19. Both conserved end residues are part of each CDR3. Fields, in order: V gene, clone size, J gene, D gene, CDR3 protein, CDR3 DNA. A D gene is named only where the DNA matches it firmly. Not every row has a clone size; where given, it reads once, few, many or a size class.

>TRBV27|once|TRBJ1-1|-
CASSLSPGLNTEAFF
TGTGCCAGCAGTTTATCGCCAGGGCTGAACACTGAAGCTTTCTTT
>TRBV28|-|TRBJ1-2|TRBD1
CASFTGVEGYTF
TGTGCCAGCTTCACAGGGGTGGAAGGCTACACCTTC
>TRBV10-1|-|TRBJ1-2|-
CASSESRRGGSYGYTF
TGCGCCAGCAGTGAGTCGAGGAGGGGGGGGAGCTATGGCTACACCTTC
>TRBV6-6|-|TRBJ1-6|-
CASSYVYSPLHF
TGTGCCAGCAGTTACGTATATTCACCCCTCCACTTT
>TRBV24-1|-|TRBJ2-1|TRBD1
CATSDSGGWYNEQFF
TGTGCCACCAGTGACTCAGGGGGTTGGTACAATGAGCAGTTCTTC
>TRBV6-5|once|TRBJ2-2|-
CASSPGAGELFF
TGTGCCAGCAGCCCAGGGGCCGGGGAGCTGTTTTTT
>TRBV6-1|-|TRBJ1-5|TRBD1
CASSERGQGYQPQHF
TGTGCCAGCAGTGAAAGGGGACAGGGGTATCAGCCCCAGCATTTT
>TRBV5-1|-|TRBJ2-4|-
CASSLGQADIQYF
TGCGCCAGCAGCTTGGGACAGGCGGACATTCAGTACTTC
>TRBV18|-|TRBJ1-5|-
CASSPYSNQPQHF
TGTGCCAGCTCACCCTATAGCAATCAGCCCCAGCATTTT
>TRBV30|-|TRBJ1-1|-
CAWRLGTLSEAFF
TGTGCCTGGAGACTCGGGACTCTGTCTGAAGCTTTCTTT
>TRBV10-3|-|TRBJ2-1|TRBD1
CATNSGTGDTEQFF
TGTGCCACCAACTCCGGGACAGGGGACACCGAGCAGTTCTTC
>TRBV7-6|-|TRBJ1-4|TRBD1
CASSLVSGTGGGEKLFF
TGTGCCAGCAGCTTAGTGTCTGGGACAGGGGGCGGTGAAAAACTGTTTTTT
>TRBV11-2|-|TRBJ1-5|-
CASSLGLPGVSNQPQHF
TGTGCCAGCAGCTTAGGGCTCCCCGGAGTTAGCAATCAGCCCCAGCATTTT
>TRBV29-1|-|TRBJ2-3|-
CSVTRGRGDTQYF
TGCAGCGTGACCAGGGGTCGTGGTGATACGCAGTATTTT
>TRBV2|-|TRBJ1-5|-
CASSRPPINQPQHF
TGTGCCAGCTCGCGGCCTCCAATAAATCAGCCCCAGCATTTT
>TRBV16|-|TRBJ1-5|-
CASSQSRANSNQPQHF
TGTGCCAGCAGCCAATCGAGGGCAAATAGCAATCAGCCCCAGCATTTT
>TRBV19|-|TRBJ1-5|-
CASTRQVNQPQHF
TGTGCCAGTACTCGACAGGTGAATCAGCCCCAGCATTTT
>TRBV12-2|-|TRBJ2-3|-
CASRDPGGGPSGDTQYF
TGTGCAAGTCGTGATCCCGGGGGGGGGCCTAGCGGAGATACGCAGTATTTT
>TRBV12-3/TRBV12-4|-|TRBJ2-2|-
CASSFGRRGELFF
TGTGCCAGCAGTTTCGGGAGACGTGGGGAGCTGTTTTTT
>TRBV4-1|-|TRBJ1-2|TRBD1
CASSQGQGAYGYTF
TGCGCCAGCAGCCAAGGCCAGGGGGCGTATGGCTACACCTTC
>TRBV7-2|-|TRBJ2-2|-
CASSLHRAFNRAGELFF
TGTGCCAGCAGCTTGCACAGGGCCTTCAATAGGGCCGGGGAGCTGTTTTTT
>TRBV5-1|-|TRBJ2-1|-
CASTGDNYRNEQFF
TGCGCCAGCACCGGGGACAACTATAGGAATGAGCAGTTCTTC
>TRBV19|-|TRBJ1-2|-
CASSIGDSRGANYGYTF
TGTGCCAGTAGTATTGGAGACAGCCGAGGAGCTAACTATGGCTACACCTTC
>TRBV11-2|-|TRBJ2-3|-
CASSLGTSTDTQYF
TGTGCCAGCAGCTTAGGGACTAGCACAGATACGCAGTATTTT
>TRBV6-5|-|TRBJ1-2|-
CASSYSTGNYGYTF
TGTGCCAGCAGTTACTCGACGGGGAACTATGGCTACACCTTC
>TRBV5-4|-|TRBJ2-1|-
CASSGFQAAKNEQFF
TGTGCCAGCAGCGGTTTCCAGGCCGCTAAAAATGAGCAGTTCTTC
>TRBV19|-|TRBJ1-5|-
CASSISGNQPQHF
TGTGCCAGTAGTATATCGGGGAATCAGCCCCAGCATTTT
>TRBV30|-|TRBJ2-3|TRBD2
CAWSVGSGGTDTQYF
TGTGCCTGGAGTGTGGGTAGCGGGGGCACAGATACGCAGTATTTT
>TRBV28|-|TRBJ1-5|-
CASSYTGSNQPQHF
TGTGCCAGCAGTTACACAGGGTCCAATCAGCCCCAGCATTTT
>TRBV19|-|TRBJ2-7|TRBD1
CASSIGQGVAYEQYF
TGTGCCAGTAGTATTGGTCAGGGGGTAGCCTACGAGCAGTACTTC
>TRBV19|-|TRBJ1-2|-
CASTSLAAGYNYGYTF
TGTGCCAGTACCTCCCTAGCGGCGGGATATAACTATGGCTACACCTTC
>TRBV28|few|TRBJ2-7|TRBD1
CASRRDRGLYEQYF
TGTGCCAGCAGGCGGGACAGGGGTCTCTACGAGCAGTACTTC
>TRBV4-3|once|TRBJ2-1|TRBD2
CASSLGTSGGALYNEQFF
TGCGCCAGCAGCCTCGGGACTAGCGGGGGGGCATTATACAATGAGCAGTTCTTC
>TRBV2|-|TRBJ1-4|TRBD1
CASSEEGAGEKLFF
TGTGCCAGCAGTGAGGAGGGGGCAGGGGAAAAACTGTTTTTT
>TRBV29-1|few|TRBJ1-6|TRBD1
CSVGTGVYNSPLHF
TGCAGCGTGGGGACAGGGGTTTATAATTCACCCCTCCACTTT
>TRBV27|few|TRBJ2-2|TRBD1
CASSLWGQASGELFF
TGTGCCAGCAGTTTATGGGGACAGGCTTCCGGGGAGCTGTTTTTT
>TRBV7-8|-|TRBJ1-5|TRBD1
CASSSGGYNQPQHF
TGTGCCAGCAGCTCAGGGGGGTACAATCAGCCCCAGCATTTT
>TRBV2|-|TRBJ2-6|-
CASSSRGSGANVLTF
TGTGCCAGCAGTTCAAGGGGTTCTGGGGCCAACGTCCTGACTTTC
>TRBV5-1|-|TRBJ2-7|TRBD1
CASSLAGQGSPYEQYF
TGCGCCAGCAGCTTGGCGGGACAGGGGTCCCCATACGAGCAGTACTTC
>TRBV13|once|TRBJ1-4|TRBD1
CASSFRRDRATNEKLFF
TGTGCCAGCAGCTTTAGAAGGGACAGGGCAACTAATGAAAAACTGTTTTTT
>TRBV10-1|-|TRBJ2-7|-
CASSEGLTYEQYF
TGCGCCAGCAGTGAGGGCTTGACCTACGAGCAGTACTTC
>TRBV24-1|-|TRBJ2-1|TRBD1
CATSDPDRGNYNEQFF
TGTGCCACCAGTGATCCGGACAGGGGAAACTACAATGAGCAGTTCTTC
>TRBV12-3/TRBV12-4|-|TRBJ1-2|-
CASSPTYRVVYTF
TGTGCCAGCAGTCCGACATACAGGGTTGTCTACACCTTC
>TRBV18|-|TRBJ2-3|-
CASSPPLRGVVPRKTSTDTQYF
TGTGCCAGCTCACCACCTCTCCGGGGTGTAGTACCGAGGAAAACTAGCACAGATACGCAGTATTTT
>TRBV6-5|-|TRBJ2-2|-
CASSFRDWTGELFF
TGTGCCAGCAGTTTTCGGGACTGGACCGGGGAGCTGTTTTTT
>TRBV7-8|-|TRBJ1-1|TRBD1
CASSEDRGSEAFF
TGTGCCAGCAGCGAGGACAGGGGGTCTGAAGCTTTCTTT